This T cell receptor beta chain was retrieved from a study of cytomegalovirus exposure and HLA in healthy donors. Overall study results and limits: A classifier reportedly called cytomegalovirus status with high sensitivity and specificity.

This table comes from immunoSEQ multiplex PCR, and its TCRdb copy is limited to in-frame clones, with some not included. This sample has approximately 90,000 clones, with 96% found just once. As concerns this clone: The antigen is unknown.

Per the germline V gene, CDR1 is SGHNT and CDR2 is YENEEA. V lost 3 bases, J lost 1 base, and 6 bases lay in between. This CDR3 has 13 residues. This chain joins TRBV11-3 and TRBJ1-1; D remains unclear. Sequencing input: PBMCs. This TCR was sampled from a man in his late teens or twenties in good health and CMV-seronegative. The CDR3 DNA follows: TGTGCCAGCAGCTTTGAGGCGAACACTGAAGCTTTCTTT. Translation gives CASSFEANTEAFF.